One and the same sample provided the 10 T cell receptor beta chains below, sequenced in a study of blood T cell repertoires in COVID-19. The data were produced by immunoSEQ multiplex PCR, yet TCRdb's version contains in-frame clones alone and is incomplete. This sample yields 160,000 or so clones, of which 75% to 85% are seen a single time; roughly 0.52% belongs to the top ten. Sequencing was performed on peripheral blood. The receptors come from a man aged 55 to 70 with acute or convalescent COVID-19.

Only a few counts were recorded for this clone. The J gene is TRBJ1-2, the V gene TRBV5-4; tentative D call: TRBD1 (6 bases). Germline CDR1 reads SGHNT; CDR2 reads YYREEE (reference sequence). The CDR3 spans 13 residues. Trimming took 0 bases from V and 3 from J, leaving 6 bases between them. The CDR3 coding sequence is TGTGCCAGCAGCTTGGACAGGGACTATGGCTACACCTTC. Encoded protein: CASSLDRDYGYTF.

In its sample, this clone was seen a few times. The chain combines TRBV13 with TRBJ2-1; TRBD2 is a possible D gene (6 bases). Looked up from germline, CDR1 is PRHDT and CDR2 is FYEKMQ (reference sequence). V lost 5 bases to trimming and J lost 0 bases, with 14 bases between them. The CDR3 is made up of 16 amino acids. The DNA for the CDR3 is TGTGCCAGCAGCCGGGACTGGATTGGCTCCTACAATGAGCAGTTCTTC. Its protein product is CASSRDWIGSYNEQFF.

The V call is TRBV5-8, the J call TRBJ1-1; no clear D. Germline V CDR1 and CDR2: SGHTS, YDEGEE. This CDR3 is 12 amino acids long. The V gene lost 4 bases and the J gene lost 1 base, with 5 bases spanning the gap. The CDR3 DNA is TGTGCCAGCAGCCGAGGGAACACTGAAGCTTTCTTT. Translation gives CASSRGNTEAFF.

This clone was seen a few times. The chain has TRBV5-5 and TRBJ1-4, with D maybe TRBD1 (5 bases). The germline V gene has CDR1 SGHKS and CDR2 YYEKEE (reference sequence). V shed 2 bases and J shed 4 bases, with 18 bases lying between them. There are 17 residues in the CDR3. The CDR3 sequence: CASSLTPRGGYNEKLFF. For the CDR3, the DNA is TGTGCCAGCAGCTTAACACCTCGGGGGGGATATAATGAAAAACTGTTTTTT.

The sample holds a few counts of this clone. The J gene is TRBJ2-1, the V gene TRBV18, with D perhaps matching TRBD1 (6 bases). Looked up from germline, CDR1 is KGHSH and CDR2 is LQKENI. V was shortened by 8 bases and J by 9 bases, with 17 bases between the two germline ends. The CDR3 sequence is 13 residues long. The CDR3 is CASEDFQGGEQFF. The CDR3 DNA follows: TGTGCCAGCGAGGACTTCCAAGGGGGTGAGCAGTTCTTC.

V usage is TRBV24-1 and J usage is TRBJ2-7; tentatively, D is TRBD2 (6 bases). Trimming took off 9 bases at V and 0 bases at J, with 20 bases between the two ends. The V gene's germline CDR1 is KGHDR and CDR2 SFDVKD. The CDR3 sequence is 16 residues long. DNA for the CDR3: TGTGCCACCCGGGCGCCTTACCGGGGGAGCTCCTACGAGCAGTACTTC. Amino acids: CATRAPYRGSSYEQYF.

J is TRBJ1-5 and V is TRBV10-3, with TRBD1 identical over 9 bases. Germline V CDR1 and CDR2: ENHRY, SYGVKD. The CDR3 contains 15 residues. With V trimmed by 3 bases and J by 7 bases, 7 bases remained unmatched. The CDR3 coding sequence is TGTGCCATCAGTGAAGGGACAGGGATGGGGCAGCCCCAGCATTTT. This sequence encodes CAISEGTGMGQPQHF.

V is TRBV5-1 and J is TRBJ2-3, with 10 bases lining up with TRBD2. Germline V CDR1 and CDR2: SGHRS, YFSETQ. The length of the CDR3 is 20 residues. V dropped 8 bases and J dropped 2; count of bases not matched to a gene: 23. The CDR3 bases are TGCGCCAGGGATGTTGCTCGGCCTAGCGGGGGCAGCCCCCACACAGATACGCAGTATTTT. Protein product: CARDVARPSGGSPHTDTQYF. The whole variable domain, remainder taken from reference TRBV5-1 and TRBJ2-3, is KAGVTQTPRYLIKTRGQQVTLSCSPISGHRSVSWYQQTPGQGLQFLFEYFSETQRNKGNFPGRFSGRQFSNSRSEMNVSTLELGDSALYLCARDVARPSGGSPHTDTQYFGPGTRLTVL.

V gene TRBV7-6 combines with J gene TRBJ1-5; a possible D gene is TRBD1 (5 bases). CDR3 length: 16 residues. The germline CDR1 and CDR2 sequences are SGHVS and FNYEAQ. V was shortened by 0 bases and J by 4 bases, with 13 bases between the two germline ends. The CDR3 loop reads CASSLALGGTNQPQHF. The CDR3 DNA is TGTGCCAGCAGCTTAGCTCTCGGGGGTACTAATCAGCCCCAGCATTTT.

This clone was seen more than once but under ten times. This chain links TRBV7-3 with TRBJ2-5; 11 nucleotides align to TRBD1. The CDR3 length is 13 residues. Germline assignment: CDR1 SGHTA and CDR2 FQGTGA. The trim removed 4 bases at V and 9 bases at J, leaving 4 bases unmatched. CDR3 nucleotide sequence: TGTGCCAGCAGCTCGGACAGGGGGCGGCCCCAGTACTTC. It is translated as CASSSDRGRPQYF.